These 18 T cell receptor beta chains originate from one sample sequenced in a study of CD8+ T cells in alopecia areata. Treatment in this sample: oral pan-JAK inhibitor, 5-10 mg twice daily. Sequencing relied on a cDNA template that was reverse transcribed from extracted RNA. Libraries were prepared by immunoSEQ multiplex PCR; TCRdb keeps only in-frame clonotypes and omits some of them. The sample consists of around 86,000 clones, about three quarters of them appearing once. The source was CD8+ T cells sorted from blood, collected between weeks 44 and 45, from a patient treated with tofacitinib. The receptors stem from a human donor with alopecia areata.

This chain connects TRBV5-6 to TRBJ2-7, with no clear D. Germline CDR1 and CDR2: SGHDT and YYEEEE. The CDR3 has 12 residues. V dropped 7 bases and J dropped 2 bases, with 10 bases sitting between them. CDR3 coding DNA: TGTGCCAGCTCTAGGTCGGCCTACGAGCAGTACTTC. Its translation: CASSRSAYEQYF.

The rearrangement joins TRBV9 to TRBJ1-1; 8 nucleotides agree with TRBD1. The CDR3 sequence is 14 residues long. V was pared by 3 bases and J by 1 base, with 2 bases of the junction left unmatched. In germline, CDR1 is SGDLS, CDR2 YYNGEE. The CDR3, as DNA: TGTGCCAGCAGCGGTGACAGGGGGAACACTGAAGCTTTCTTT. It translates to CASSGDRGNTEAFF.

A note on this clone: A read error is likely here: a far larger clone is one base away. The identical CDR3 is also encoded by other nucleotide sequences in the sample. The chain is built from TRBV7-2 and TRBJ1-1; weak D call: TRBD1 (6 bases). The CDR3 runs to 13 residues. Germline assignment: CDR1 SGHTA and CDR2 FQGNSA. V was shortened by 1 base and J by 6 bases, with 9 bases between the two germline ends. DNA of the CDR3: TGTGCCAGCAGCTTAGGGGGGCGGTCTGAAGCTTTCTTT. This codes for CASSLGGRSEAFF.

This clone has a handful of counts. This chain connects TRBV2 to TRBJ1-1; no clear D. The CDR3 consists of 10 residues. Trimming pared 10 bases from V and 5 bases from J, leaving 8 bases between. Germline lookup yields CDR1 SNHLY and CDR2 FYNNEI. The CDR3 sequence is CATRWTEAFF. The DNA of the CDR3 is TGTGCCACCCGGTGGACTGAAGCTTTCTTT. The full variable domain, rest sourced from reference TRBV2 and TRBJ1-1, is EPEVTQTPSHQVTQMGQEVILRCVPISNHLYFYWYRQILGQKVEFLVSFYNNEISEKSEIFDDQFSVERPDGSNFTLKIRSTKLEDSAMYFCATRWTEAFFGQGTRLTVV.

The rearrangement links TRBV29-1 to TRBJ2-2; no firm D call. The germline gives CDR1 SQVTM, CDR2 ANQGSEA. The length of the CDR3 is 13 residues. V was cut by 7 bases and J by 4 bases, with 13 bases left in between. This CDR3 reads CSADEMGTGELFF. The CDR3 DNA is TGCAGCGCCGACGAAATGGGCACCGGGGAGCTGTTTTTT.

The V call is TRBV27, the J call TRBJ1-5; TRBD1 agrees at 10 bases. From germline, CDR1 is MNHEY and CDR2 SMNVEV (reference sequence). This CDR3 has 13 residues. Trimming removed 8 bases from V and 4 bases from J; junction bases left unmatched: 2. CDR3 sequence (DNA): TGTGCCAGCGGGACAGGGGATAATCAGCCCCAGCATTTT. This translates into CASGTGDNQPQHF.

The V gene is TRBV7-9, the J gene TRBJ1-4; possibly TRBD1 for D (5 bases). In germline, CDR1 is SEHNR, CDR2 FQNEAQ (reference sequence). V lost 3 bases and J 2 bases, leaving 7 bases between the germline ends. There are 14 residues in the CDR3. The chain's CDR3 is CASSLGQTNEKLFF. CDR3 coding DNA: TGTGCCAGCAGCTTGGGGCAGACTAATGAAAAACTGTTTTTT.

The chain has TRBV7-2 and TRBJ2-1, with D perhaps TRBD2 (7 bases). CDR3 length: 16 amino acids. V lost 1 base to trimming and J lost 6 bases, with 16 bases between them. CDR1 is SGHTA, CDR2 FQGNSA, per germline. The CDR3 nucleotides are TGTGCCAGCAGCTTAGTTTACGGCGGGGGCGTCAATGAGCAGTTCTTC. Its translation: CASSLVYGGGVNEQFF.

This clone showed up just once. The gene calls are TRBV7-9 and TRBJ2-3; D possibly uses TRBD1 or TRBD2 (6 bases each). CDR1 is SEHNR, CDR2 FQNEAQ, per germline (reference sequence). Trimming cost V 9 bases and J 4 bases, with 17 bases left between them. The CDR3 is made up of 14 amino acids. The CDR3 bases are TGTGCCAGTATTCCGGGGGCGAGCGCAGATACGCAGTATTTT. It encodes CASIPGASADTQYF.

The chain carries TRBV27 and TRBJ1-5, with D maybe TRBD1 (6 bases). Germline V lookup: CDR1 MNHEY, CDR2 SMNVEV (reference sequence). CDR3 length equals 15 residues. Trimming removed 4 bases from V and 1 base from J, with 11 bases in between. In DNA, the CDR3 is TGTGCCAGCAGTTCGGACAGAAACAGCAATCAGCCCCAGCATTTT. Its protein is CASSSDRNSNQPQHF.

CDR3 DNA sequence: TGTGCCAGCAGCTTACTTGGACAGGGGCGCCCTGAAGCTTTCTTT. This sequence encodes CASSLLGQGRPEAFF. This chain joins TRBV7-3 and TRBJ1-1, with 9 bases that match TRBD1. J was trimmed by 6 bases and V by 2 bases; bases with no gene match: 7. CDR3 length: 15 residues. Looked up from germline, CDR1 is SGHTA and CDR2 is FQGTGA. The entire variable domain, with the rest obtained from reference TRBV7-3 and TRBJ1-1, is as follows: GAGVSQTPSNKVTEKGKYVELRCDPISGHTALYWYRQSLGQGPEFLIYFQGTGAADDSGLPNDRFFAVRPEGSVSTLKIQRTERGDSAVYLCASSLLGQGRPEAFFGQGTRLTVV.

In its sample, this clone was seen once. The V and J genes are TRBV19 and TRBJ2-1; TRBD1 or TRBD2 may be the D gene (5 bases each). This CDR3 contains 13 residues. The ends were cut back, 3 bases at V and 7 bases at J, with 10 bases in the middle. From germline, CDR1 is LNHDA and CDR2 SQIVND (reference sequence). CDR3 loop: CASSMKWGNEQFF. The CDR3 DNA is TGTGCCAGTAGTATGAAGTGGGGGAATGAGCAGTTCTTC.

CDR3 in amino acids: CASKPGVGSYNSPLHF. CDR3 DNA sequence: TGCGCCAGCAAACCGGGGGTCGGCTCCTATAATTCACCCCTCCACTTT. The chain is built from TRBV4-3 and TRBJ1-6, with D possibly TRBD1 on 5 matching bases. V was shortened by 7 bases and J by 0 bases, with 13 bases between the two germline ends. This CDR3 is built from 16 residues. Germline CDR1 and CDR2: LGHNA and YSLEER.

This clone was counted a few times. This chain links TRBV29-1 with TRBJ2-7; D unclear. The V end was cut by 2 bases, the J end by 6 bases, with 5 bases between. This CDR3 spans 10 amino acids. Germline V gene data show CDR1 as SQVTM and CDR2 as ANQGSEA. The CDR3 DNA reads as TGCAGCGTTGAACAAGGCGAGCAGTACTTC. Residues: CSVEQGEQYF.

The rearrangement links TRBV7-7 to TRBJ2-1; unclear D gene. Germline V gives CDR1 SSHAT, CDR2 FNYEAQ (reference sequence). This CDR3 has 15 amino acids. V lost 1 base, J lost 0 bases, and 7 bases lay in between. The CDR3 DNA follows: TGTGCCAGCAGCTTAGACCAGAGCTCCTACAATGAGCAGTTCTTC. Residues: CASSLDQSSYNEQFF.

V usage is TRBV7-9 and J usage is TRBJ2-3; 7 bases are a match to TRBD1. Germline CDR1 SEHNR, CDR2 FQNEAQ (reference sequence). Trimming cost V 9 bases and J 3 bases; bases outside gene matches: 6. This CDR3 comprises 13 residues. The CDR3 DNA reads as TGTGCCAGTCGGACAGGCTATACAGATACGCAGTATTTT. Its protein product is CASRTGYTDTQYF.

The chain is built from TRBV4-2 and TRBJ1-2, with D perhaps matching TRBD1 (5 bases). The germline V and J ends were trimmed by 5 bases and 3 bases, with 25 bases remaining between them. This CDR3 is built from 18 residues. Germline CDR1 reads LGHNA; CDR2 reads YNFKEQ. The CDR3: CASSWGEGTHARHYGYTF. The CDR3 DNA reads as TGTGCCAGCAGCTGGGGCGAGGGGACCCACGCTCGTCACTATGGCTACACCTTC.

V is TRBV7-8 and J is TRBJ2-7; 7 bases agree with TRBD1. V was pared by 2 bases and J by 3 bases, with 4 bases of the junction left unmatched. This CDR3 has 14 residues. Germline lookup yields CDR1 SGHVS and CDR2 FQNEAQ. The CDR3 region is CASSLQAGGYEQYF. The CDR3 DNA sequence: TGTGCCAGCAGCTTACAGGCAGGGGGCTACGAGCAGTACTTC.